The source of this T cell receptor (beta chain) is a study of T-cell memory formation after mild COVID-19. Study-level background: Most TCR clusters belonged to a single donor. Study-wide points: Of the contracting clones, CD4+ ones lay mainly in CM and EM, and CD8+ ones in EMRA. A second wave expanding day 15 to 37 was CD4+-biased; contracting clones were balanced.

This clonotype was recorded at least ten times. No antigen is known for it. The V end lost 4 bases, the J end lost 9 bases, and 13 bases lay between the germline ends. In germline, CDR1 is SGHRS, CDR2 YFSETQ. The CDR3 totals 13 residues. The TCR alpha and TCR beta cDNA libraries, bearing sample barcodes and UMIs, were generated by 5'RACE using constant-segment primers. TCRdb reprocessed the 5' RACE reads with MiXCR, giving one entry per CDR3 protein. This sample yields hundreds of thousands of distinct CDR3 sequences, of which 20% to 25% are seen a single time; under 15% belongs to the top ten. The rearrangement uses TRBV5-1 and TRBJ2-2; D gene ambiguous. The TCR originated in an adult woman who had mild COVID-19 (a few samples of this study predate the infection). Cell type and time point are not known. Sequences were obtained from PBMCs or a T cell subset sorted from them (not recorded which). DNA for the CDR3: TGCGCCAGCAGCCCCCTAGGCGGCCGGGAGCTGTTTTTT. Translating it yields CASSPLGGRELFF.